This T cell receptor (beta chain) was found in a study of T cells in Graves' hyperthyroidism and ophthalmopathy. RNA transcripts gave rise to amplified TCR beta CDR3 regions. Researchers ran a first-round RT-PCR on the TCR CDR3 using the HTBI primer set. In TCRdb, the multiplex PCR reads were re-called with MiXCR into one record per CDR3 protein. The table has approximately 30,000 distinct CDR3 sequences, 52% seen once. This CDR3 comprises 16 residues. The V and J ends lost 3 bases and 4 bases respectively, with 18 bases between them. Germline V gene sequence: CDR1 MGHRA, CDR2 YSYEKL. The sample holds many counts of this clonotype.

This TCR derives from a woman in her 40s with Graves' ophthalmopathy. The sequenced sample was blood. The J gene is TRBJ1-2, the V gene TRBV4-1; a possible D gene is TRBD1 (6 bases). The CDR3 DNA reads TGCGCCAGCAGCCAGGACGGGACACCCACAATCTATGGCTACACCTTC. Amino acids: CASSQDGTPTIYGYTF.